This TCR beta chain appears in the sequencing data of a study of cytomegalovirus exposure and HLA in healthy donors. The study ran its PCR with 60 Vbeta and 13 Jbeta primers. Clones were read by immunoSEQ multiplex PCR, and TCRdb kept only the in-frame ones, dropping some. The sample holds 170,000 or so clones, approximately 80% seen once. The CDR3 has 13 amino acids. Trimming shortened V by 5 bases and J by 3 bases, and 10 bases separated the two germline ends. The germline V gene encodes CDR1 SEHNR and CDR2 FQNEAQ (reference sequence). General study points: The authors enumerated over 150 TCR beta chains as linked to cytomegalovirus.

As for this clone: Its specificity is not known.

The rearrangement links TRBV7-9 to TRBJ1-1; D uncertain. The clonotype comes from a woman in her forties or fifties in good health and CMV-seropositive. Sequenced: PBMCs. CDR3 DNA: TGTGCCAGCAGCCAAACATCGTACACTGAAGCTTTCTTT. Amino acid sequence: CASSQTSYTEAFF.